The 8 T cell receptor beta chains presented below share a single source sample, sequenced in a study of shared clonotypes between healthy human individuals. Sequencing used immunoSEQ multiplex PCR; TCRdb keeps in-frame clones, though not all of them. The table shows fewer than 650,000 clones, with roughly 79% occurring only once. Sequencing was carried out using PBMCs. The receptor source for this set is a woman aged 40-49 years in good health. Some clones in this sample may be carry-over from other donors' samples.

V is TRBV23-1 and J is TRBJ1-5; D is perhaps TRBD1 (6 bases). TRBV23-1 is annotated as an ORF whose role is uncertain. Deletions cut 6 bases from V and 4 bases from J, with 22 bases between. The CDR3 is made up of 17 amino acids. The CDR3 coding sequence is TGCGCCAGCAGGGCGGAGGGCGGGCTTGACAGGAATCAGCCCCAGCATTTT. It yields the protein CASRAEGGLDRNQPQHF.

This chain uses TRBV28 with TRBJ2-1; 8 positions match TRBD1. CDR1 is MDHEN and CDR2 is SYDVKM in the germline V gene. The CDR3 totals 15 residues. The J segment lost 6 bases and the V segment lost 6 bases, leaving 10 bases of the junction unmatched. This chain's CDR3 is CASSRGTGSPNEQFF. In nucleotides, the CDR3 is TGTGCCAGCAGCCGAGGGACAGGTTCCCCCAATGAGCAGTTCTTC.

The chain combines TRBV11-2 with TRBJ2-2; 10 bases line up with TRBD2. CDR1 and CDR2 (germline): SGHAT, FQNNGV. This CDR3 has 15 residues. The junction had 7 bases not matched to a gene; V was cut back by 6 bases and J by 6 bases. The CDR3 nucleotides are TGTGCCAGCAGAGACCTAGCGGGAGCCGCCGGGGAGCTGTTTTTT. Encoded protein: CASRDLAGAAGELFF.

The rearrangement joins TRBV5-4 to TRBJ2-7, with a tentative D call TRBD1 (6 bases). The CDR3 covers 12 residues. From germline, CDR1 is SGHNT and CDR2 YYREEE (reference sequence). Trimming took 4 bases from V and 3 from J, leaving 8 bases between them. CDR3 sequence reads: CASSGQSYEQYF. The CDR3 nucleotides are TGTGCCAGCAGCGGACAGAGCTACGAGCAGTACTTC. The full variable domain, rest sourced from reference TRBV5-4 and TRBJ2-7, is ETGVTQSPTHLIKTRGQQVTLRCSSQSGHNTVSWYQQALGQGPQFIFQYYREEENGRGNFPPRFSGLQFPNYSSELNVNALELDDSALYLCASSGQSYEQYFGPGTRLTVT.

The chain is built from TRBV27 and TRBJ2-7; TRBD1 aligns across 7 bases. Germline V gene lookup returns CDR1 MNHEY and CDR2 SMNVEV (reference sequence). The junction had 3 bases not matched to a gene; V was cut back by 2 bases and J by 2 bases. The length of the CDR3 is 14 residues. The CDR3 sequence is CASSLGQAAYEQYF. CDR3 sequence (DNA): TGTGCCAGCAGTTTAGGACAGGCCGCCTACGAGCAGTACTTC.

The chain carries TRBV4-1 and TRBJ2-7, with D possibly TRBD1 on 6 matching bases. Germline V gene sequence: CDR1 MGHRA, CDR2 YSYEKL. The CDR3 totals 14 residues. Trimming stripped 0 bases from V and 3 bases from J, with 9 bases between. The CDR3 DNA sequence: TGCGCCAGCAGCCAAGACAGGGGATTCTACGAGCAGTACTTC. Its translation: CASSQDRGFYEQYF.

CDR3: CASSPFGLAGGADEQFF. The DNA of the CDR3 is TGTGCCAGCAGCCCGTTTGGACTAGCGGGAGGGGCCGATGAGCAGTTCTTC. The chain couples TRBV14 to TRBJ2-1; 15 bases line up with TRBD2. Unmatched junction bases numbered 9, after V lost 4 bases and J lost 8 bases. The germline CDR1 and CDR2 sequences are SGHDN and FVKESK. The CDR3 is 17 residues long.

This chain uses TRBV16 with TRBJ2-7; no clear D gene. Germline CDR1 reads KGHSY; CDR2 reads FQNENV. The CDR3 extends over 12 amino acids. Deletions cut 1 base from V and 1 base from J, with 2 bases between. The CDR3 loop is CASSQLSYEQYF. CDR3 coding DNA: TGTGCCAGCAGCCAATTGTCCTACGAGCAGTACTTC.